The 8 T cell receptor beta chains in this list originate from one sample, sequenced in a study of T cells in Graves' hyperthyroidism and ophthalmopathy. Regions amplified from RNA transcripts were the TCR beta CDR3 regions. Carried out on the TCR CDR3, a first-round RT-PCR used the HTBI primer set. TCRdb recomputed calls from the multiplex PCR reads with MiXCR, one row per CDR3 protein. The sample lists about 280,000 distinct CDR3 sequences, approximately 26% seen once, with about a quarter in the top ten. Sequencing was performed on blood. Receptors originate from a man aged 40-49 years with Graves' hyperthyroidism that later progressed to Graves' ophthalmopathy.

The sample holds many counts of this clonotype. The chain couples TRBV4-1 to TRBJ1-2; D perhaps matches TRBD1 (5 bases). Germline CDR1 reads MGHRA; CDR2 reads YSYEKL. V was clipped by 4 bases and J by 7 bases, with 13 bases between them. The CDR3 runs 13 residues. The CDR3 DNA reads TGCGCCAGCAGCCTCCGGGGCTGGGGTGGCTACACCTTC. Residues: CASSLRGWGGYTF.

This clonotype was seen ten or more times. The rearrangement joins TRBV30 to TRBJ1-6; unclear D gene. V lost 7 bases and J lost 7, with 20 bases in between. CDR1 GTSNPN and CDR2 SVGIG come from the germline V gene (reference sequence). The CDR3 covers 15 residues. As DNA, the CDR3 is TGTGCCTCTACCAGGTTGGGGTATGCCAATTCACCCCTCCACTTT. It is translated as CASTRLGYANSPLHF.

This clonotype came up many times. J is TRBJ2-2 and V is TRBV4-1, with D possibly matching TRBD2 (7 bases). Deletions cut 4 bases from V and 5 bases from J, with 17 bases between. The CDR3 length is 16 residues. In germline, CDR1 is MGHRA, CDR2 YSYEKL. The CDR3 sequence is CASSPRGGGGTGELFF. In nucleotides, the CDR3 is TGCGCCAGCAGCCCACGCGGAGGGGGGGGGACCGGGGAGCTGTTTTTT.

CDR3 residues: CASSPLPGQAAPTEAFF. In DNA, the CDR3 is TGTGCCAGCTCACCACTCCCGGGACAGGCGGCCCCCACTGAAGCTTTCTTT. V usage is TRBV18 and J usage is TRBJ1-1; 8 bases align to TRBD1. The germline CDR1 and CDR2 sequences are KGHSH and LQKENI. The V gene end was trimmed by 1 base and the J gene end by 4 bases; junction bases not matched to a gene: 11. The CDR3 contains 17 residues.

This clonotype was counted ten times or more. One end of the junction fails to match germline, which may point to a read error. The chain recombines TRBV12-3 or TRBV12-4 with TRBJ2-2; 7 bases align to TRBD2. The CDR3 is made up of 15 amino acids. For the CDR3, the DNA is TGTGCCAGCAGTTTAAGGCTAGCGGACACGGGGGAGCTGTTTTTT. This translates into CASSLRLADTGELFF.

This clonotype came up a few times. The chain uses TRBV12-3 or TRBV12-4 and TRBJ1-1; D is perhaps TRBD1 (5 bases). V was trimmed by 6 bases and J by 3 bases, leaving 11 bases between them. The CDR3 runs to 13 residues. CDR3 loop: CASSTGAYTEAFF. In nucleotides, the CDR3 is TGTGCCAGCAGCACTGGGGCGTACACTGAAGCTTTCTTT.

This clonotype was recorded many times. This chain links TRBV5-1 with TRBJ2-7; 7 bases line up with TRBD2. Germline V CDR1 and CDR2: SGHRS, YFSETQ. CDR3 length: 14 residues. The ends lost 5 bases at V and 2 bases at J; junction bases unmatched: 7. The CDR3: CASSPAGDAYEQYF. For the CDR3, the DNA is TGCGCCAGCAGTCCTGCGGGAGATGCCTACGAGCAGTACTTC.

V usage is TRBV27 and J usage is TRBJ1-1; TRBD1 matches 8 bases. Losses at the gene ends were 3 bases for V and 11 bases for J; bases not matched to a gene: 8. The CDR3 is 13 amino acids. From germline, CDR1 is MNHEY and CDR2 SMNVEV (reference sequence). CDR3: CASSFAGGVEAFF. The CDR3 region has the DNA TGTGCCAGCAGTTTCGCAGGGGGCGTTGAGGCTTTCTTT.